This T cell receptor beta chain appears in the sequencing data of a study of tumor-infiltrating lymphocytes in primary liver carcinoma. For the study at large: Patients were both men and women, whose ages ran from 30 to 69 years.

Blood RNA was derived from unsorted whole blood, and germline DNA was extracted too. Researchers generated TCR beta cDNA from about 530 ng of total RNA, relying on a constant-region primer. Nested multiplex PCR, run for three rounds with slightly modified ARM-PCR, yielded TCR beta libraries. The first two PCR rounds, approximately 11 cycles each, used TRBV1-TRBV30 forward primers and a C-beta reverse primer. TCRdb passed the multiplex PCR reads through MiXCR, listing each CDR3 protein once. The table has a few hundred thousand distinct CDR3 sequences, approximately 54% seen once. About this clonotype itself: A read error may explain this, as a much larger clone is one base away.

The CDR3 sequence is 16 residues long. The sequence was obtained from a woman between 25 and 40 years old with primary liver carcinoma and hepatitis B virus infection. The sequenced sample was peripheral blood. The chain employs TRBV12-3 or TRBV12-4 and TRBJ1-3; D perhaps matches TRBD1 (5 bases). CDR3 nucleotide sequence: TGTGCCAGCAGCACTAGGGGTCAGATCTCTGGAAACACCATATGTTTT. Protein: CASSTRGQISGNTICF.